These 26 T cell receptor beta chains were all obtained from the same sample, sequenced in a study of patients and donors after allogeneic stem cell transplantation. TCRdb re-called the RT-PCR reads with MiXCR, one entry per CDR3 protein. The table lists around 30,000 distinct CDR3 sequences, about 8% of them singletons. What was sequenced was blood, either unsorted or a sorted T cell fraction (not recorded which). Every receptor here comes from a human donor who was either an allogeneic HSCT recipient or a stem cell or donor lymphocyte infusion donor (not recorded which). It is not recorded whose cells these are; they may come from a transplant donor.

This clonotype was seen repeatedly, ten times or more. J is TRBJ2-1 and V is TRBV21-1; the table's D call TRBD2 went unverified against the DNA. TRBV21-1 is a pseudogene locus. This CDR3 region has 17 residues. The CDR3 sequence is CASGGCGRPAGNNEQFF. DNA of the CDR3: TGTGCCAGCGGGGGCTGCGGGCGACCAGCGGGCAACAATGAGCAGTTCTTC.

The chain uses TRBV6-5 and TRBJ2-1, with a tentative D call TRBD2 (6 bases). Germline V gives CDR1 MNHEY, CDR2 SVGAGI. Trimming pared 0 bases from V and 2 bases from J, leaving 8 bases between. The CDR3 spans 15 residues. CDR3 in amino acids: CASSYSRRAYNEQFF. In DNA form, the CDR3 reads TGTGCCAGCAGTTACTCAAGGAGGGCCTACAATGAGCAGTTCTTC.

Ten or more counts support this clonotype. The junction differs from germline at one of its ends, possibly a read error. DNA of the CDR3: TGTGCCAGCAGCCTCCAAACCTCCCAAGGGACCCAGTACTTC. As protein: CASSLQTSQGTQYF. V and J are TRBV28 and TRBJ2-5; D unclear. Germline loops: CDR1 MDHEN, CDR2 SYDVKM. CDR3 length equals 14 residues.

The chain joins TRBV2 to TRBJ2-5; no reliable D call. Per the germline V gene, CDR1 is SNHLY and CDR2 is FYNNEI. V lost 1 base and J 7 bases, leaving 4 bases between the germline ends. The CDR3 runs 11 residues. Here the CDR3 DNA reads TGTGCCAGCAGTGAAGGGCCGACCCAGTACTTC. This codes for CASSEGPTQYF.

This rearrangement joins TRBV10-3 to TRBJ1-1; D call uncertain. The CDR3 has 13 residues. Germline V gene lookup returns CDR1 ENHRY and CDR2 SYGVKD. Trimming removed 7 bases at V and 3 bases at J, with 12 bases between. In nucleotides, the CDR3 is TGTGCCATCACCCCCCAAATGGACACTGAAGCTTTCTTT. This gives the protein CAITPQMDTEAFF.

This clonotype was seen at least ten times. The chain carries TRBV6-5 and TRBJ1-1, with TRBD1 identical over 7 bases. The CDR3 runs to 16 residues. Losses at the gene ends were 0 bases for V and 1 base for J; bases not matched to a gene: 5. Germline V lookup: CDR1 MNHEY, CDR2 SVGAGI. The CDR3 DNA sequence: TGTGCCAGCAGTTACTCCCCAGGGGGGAGGAACACTGAAGCTTTCTTT. This sequence encodes CASSYSPGGRNTEAFF.

This clonotype has only one observation. The J gene is TRBJ2-6, the V gene TRBV9; D unclear. Trimming left V 4 bases short and J 2 bases short, with 4 bases between. This CDR3 has 13 residues. Germline lookup yields CDR1 SGDLS and CDR2 YYNGEE. CDR3 sequence: CASSLPGANVLTF. The CDR3 coding sequence is TGTGCCAGCAGCCTTCCTGGGGCCAACGTCCTGACTTTC. The full variable domain, with the rest looked up from reference TRBV9 and TRBJ2-6, is DSGVTQTPKHLITATGQRVTLRCSPRSGDLSVYWYQQSLDQGLQFLIQYYNGEERAKGNILERFSAQQFPDLHSELNLSSLELGDSALYFCASSLPGANVLTFGAGSRLTVL.

This clonotype was recorded many times. The chain is built from TRBV4-2 and TRBJ2-6, with 10 bases matching TRBD1. Trimming cost V 2 bases and J 1 base; bases outside gene matches: 5. The CDR3 extends over 18 amino acids. Germline-derived CDR1 and CDR2 are LGHNA and YNFKEQ. Here the CDR3 reads CASSQPGQGISGANVLTF. CDR3 DNA sequence: TGTGCCAGCAGCCAACCGGGACAGGGGATATCTGGGGCCAACGTCCTGACTTTC.

Many counts were recorded for this clonotype. This chain links TRBV7-9 with TRBJ2-1, with a weak D call TRBD1 (5 bases). The CDR3 runs 16 residues. Germline lookup yields CDR1 SEHNR and CDR2 FQNEAQ (reference sequence). V lost 5 bases, J lost 7 bases, and 21 bases lay in between. CDR3 loop: CASSPTRGAEYNEQFF. Written as DNA, the CDR3 is TGTGCCAGCAGCCCCACACGTGGGGCGGAATATAATGAGCAGTTCTTC. The entire variable domain, with the rest obtained from reference TRBV7-9 and TRBJ2-1, is as follows: DTGVSQNPRHKITKRGQNVTFRCDPISEHNRLYWYRQTLGQGPEFLTYFQNEAQLEKSRLLSDRFSAERPKGSFSTLEIQRTEQGDSAMYLCASSPTRGAEYNEQFFGPGTRLTVL.

This clonotype was picked up a small number of times. The rearrangement links TRBV6-2 or TRBV6-3 to TRBJ2-5, with TRBD1 identical over 10 bases. The junction had 15 bases not matched to a gene; V was cut back by 5 bases and J by 0 bases. Germline CDR1 reads MNHEY; CDR2 reads SVGEGT. This CDR3 comprises 19 residues. The CDR3 here is CASSKPGQGLPKYQETQYF. The CDR3 DNA follows: TGTGCCAGCAGTAAGCCGGGACAGGGGCTTCCCAAATACCAAGAGACCCAGTACTTC.

The chain employs TRBV7-9 and TRBJ2-7; 8 bases align to TRBD2. The germline gives CDR1 SEHNR, CDR2 FQNEAQ (reference sequence). V shed 7 bases, J shed 6 bases, and the junction held 8 bases outside the gene matches. The CDR3 is made up of 13 amino acids. For the CDR3, the DNA is TGTGCCAGCAAGGAGCGGGGGCTCGGCGAGCAGTACTTC. Its translation is CASKERGLGEQYF.

In this sample, this clonotype turned up many times. V usage is TRBV14 and J usage is TRBJ1-4; D gene uncertain. Trimming left V 4 bases short and J 2 bases short, with 11 bases between. The V gene's germline CDR1 is SGHDN and CDR2 FVKESK. The CDR3 runs 15 residues. CDR3 region: CASSPRGGTNEKLFF. The CDR3 DNA reads TGTGCCAGCAGCCCTCGTGGAGGGACTAATGAAAAACTGTTTTTT.

This clonotype was detected many times. V usage is TRBV5-1 and J usage is TRBJ2-1, with 8 bases that match TRBD2. The CDR3 is 14 amino acids. V dropped 4 bases and J dropped 8; count of bases not matched to a gene: 8. Germline CDR1 SGHRS, CDR2 YFSETQ. Written as DNA, the CDR3 is TGCGCCAGCAGCACCGGACTAGCCCACGATGAGCAGTTCTTC. This translates into CASSTGLAHDEQFF. Together with reference TRBV5-1 and TRBJ2-1, the CDR3 gives the full variable domain: KAGVTQTPRYLIKTRGQQVTLSCSPISGHRSVSWYQQTPGQGLQFLFEYFSETQRNKGNFPGRFSGRQFSNSRSEMNVSTLELGDSALYLCASSTGLAHDEQFFGPGTRLTVL.

This clonotype was observed many times. The genes are TRBV19 and TRBJ2-7; maybe TRBD2 (6 bases). CDR3 length: 14 amino acids. Germline loops: CDR1 LNHDA, CDR2 SQIVND (reference sequence). Trimming took 6 bases from V and 6 from J, leaving 18 bases between them. CDR3 nucleotide sequence: TGTGCCAGTAGCCTCTTCGGGAGAAGTACCGAGCAGTACTTC. This translates into CASSLFGRSTEQYF. Complete variable domain (other parts from reference TRBV19 and TRBJ2-7): DGGITQSPKYLFRKEGQNVTLSCEQNLNHDAMYWYRQDPGQGLRLIYYSQIVNDFQKGDIAEGYSVSREKKESFPLTVTSAQKNPTAFYLCASSLFGRSTEQYFGPGTRLTVT.

This clonotype was counted ten times or more. The chain recombines TRBV3-1 with TRBJ2-6; D not resolved. V gave up 7 bases and J gave up 1 base, with 5 bases separating them. Germline CDR1 reads LGHDT; CDR2 reads YNNKEL (reference sequence). This CDR3 is built from 13 residues. The CDR3 is CASTYSGANVLTF. The CDR3 region has the DNA TGTGCCAGCACATATTCTGGGGCCAACGTCCTGACTTTC. Drawing the rest from reference TRBV3-1 and TRBJ2-6, the complete variable domain is DTAVSQTPKYLVTQMGNDKSIKCEQNLGHDTMYWYKQDSKKFLKIMFSYNNKELIINETVPNRFSPKSPDKAHLNLHINSLELGDSAVYFCASTYSGANVLTFGAGSRLTVL.

This clonotype was observed at least ten times. This sequence joins TRBV5-1 and TRBJ1-1; perhaps TRBD1 as D (6 bases). Germline assignment: CDR1 SGHRS and CDR2 YFSETQ. The length of the CDR3 is 13 residues. V lost 5 bases, J lost 5 bases, and 13 bases lay in between. CDR3 amino acids: CASRIGGGTEAFF. CDR3 DNA: TGCGCCAGCAGAATAGGGGGGGGTACTGAAGCTTTCTTT. The variable domain in full, with the rest retrieved from reference TRBV5-1 and TRBJ1-1, is KAGVTQTPRYLIKTRGQQVTLSCSPISGHRSVSWYQQTPGQGLQFLFEYFSETQRNKGNFPGRFSGRQFSNSRSEMNVSTLELGDSALYLCASRIGGGTEAFFGQGTRLTVV.

This clonotype came up a few times. The chain links TRBV5-1 to TRBJ2-1; D is undetermined. The germline CDR1 and CDR2 sequences are SGHRS and YFSETQ. The CDR3 totals 15 residues. The germline V and J ends were trimmed by 5 bases and 8 bases, with 20 bases remaining between them. In nucleotides, the CDR3 is TGCGCCAGCAGACTGGGGTTAGATCTAGTCTATGAGCAGTTCTTC. Translation: CASRLGLDLVYEQFF.

This clonotype was seen a few times. This chain connects TRBV21-1 to TRBJ1-6; TRBD1 is the table's D call, not checked against the DNA. TRBV21-1 is designated a pseudogene. The CDR3 loop spans 15 amino acids. CDR3 nucleotides: TGTGCCAACAACCCCTCCTGGGACATGAAATCACCCCTCCACTTT. Residues: CANNPSWDMKSPLHF.

This clonotype occurred a few times. This chain joins TRBV13 and TRBJ2-5; 11 bases match TRBD1. Germline V gene sequence: CDR1 PRHDT, CDR2 FYEKMQ (reference sequence). V shed 5 bases, J shed 2 bases, and the junction held 13 bases outside the gene matches. This CDR3 comprises 18 residues. The CDR3 sequence is CASSRGTGGRLIQETQYF. CDR3 coding DNA: TGTGCCAGCAGCCGCGGGACAGGGGGTCGACTGATTCAAGAGACCCAGTACTTC.

The chain uses TRBV6-1 and TRBJ2-7, with no clear D. Germline CDR1 reads MNHNS; CDR2 reads SASEGT. V dropped 2 bases and J dropped 2 bases, with 13 bases sitting between them. The CDR3 covers 15 residues. CDR3 region: CASSENPWVPYEQYF. Here the CDR3 DNA reads TGTGCCAGCAGTGAAAACCCGTGGGTACCCTACGAGCAGTACTTC.

This clonotype was counted many times. V is TRBV27 and J is TRBJ2-7; TRBD1 agrees at 7 bases. From germline, CDR1 is MNHEY and CDR2 SMNVEV (reference sequence). There are 15 residues in the CDR3. With 5 bases clipped from V and 0 bases from J, the junction kept 7 bases outside the gene matches. The CDR3 DNA is TGTGCCAGCAGTAGGACAGGTGGCCTCTCCTACGAGCAGTACTTC. Its translation: CASSRTGGLSYEQYF.

Ten or more counts support this clonotype. V gene TRBV15 combines with J gene TRBJ1-4; D is undetermined. CDR1 is LNHNV, CDR2 YYDKDF, per germline (reference sequence). Trimming shortened V by 3 bases and J by 7 bases, and 12 bases separated the two germline ends. CDR3 size: 14 residues. The CDR3 nucleotides read TGTGCCACCAGCAGGACAACGGGCGGTGAAAAACTGTTTTTT. This sequence encodes CATSRTTGGEKLFF.

There are many counts of this clonotype. The chain couples TRBV5-1 to TRBJ1-2, with D unresolved. The length of the CDR3 is 13 residues. Germline V gives CDR1 SGHRS, CDR2 YFSETQ. Trimming removed 4 bases from V and 4 bases from J, with 11 bases in between. CDR3 sequence (DNA): TGCGCCAGCAGCCTGTACGGAGGCTATGGCTACACCTTC. This translates into CASSLYGGYGYTF.

There are a few counts of this clonotype. V gene TRBV9 combines with J gene TRBJ2-7; D gene uncertain. The ends were cut back, 4 bases at V and 1 base at J, with 15 bases in the middle. In germline, CDR1 is SGDLS, CDR2 YYNGEE. CDR3 size: 15 residues. CDR3 bases: TGTGCCAGCAGCTCCAGTGGCCTAAGTTCCTACGAGCAGTACTTC. Translating gives CASSSSGLSSYEQYF.

This chain links TRBV19 with TRBJ2-7; D gene unclear. V gave up 1 base and J gave up 3 bases, with 25 bases separating them. The germline CDR1 and CDR2 sequences are LNHDA and SQIVND (reference sequence). This CDR3 contains 19 residues. This CDR3 reads CASSIAHPRSPRFSYEQYF. DNA for the CDR3: TGTGCCAGTAGTATAGCTCACCCTCGATCCCCGAGGTTTAGCTACGAGCAGTACTTC. The full variable domain, its missing parts supplied by reference TRBV19 and TRBJ2-7, is DGGITQSPKYLFRKEGQNVTLSCEQNLNHDAMYWYRQDPGQGLRLIYYSQIVNDFQKGDIAEGYSVSREKKESFPLTVTSAQKNPTAFYLCASSIAHPRSPRFSYEQYFGPGTRLTVT.

This rearrangement joins TRBV7-9 to TRBJ2-5; D remains unclear. The CDR3 loop spans 14 amino acids. Germline CDR1 and CDR2: SEHNR and FQNEAQ (reference sequence). The V gene lost 3 bases and the J gene lost 4 bases, with 12 bases spanning the gap. The DNA of the CDR3 is TGTGCCAGCAGCTTCACCTCTAAGACAGAGACCCAGTACTTC. Protein product: CASSFTSKTETQYF.